This paragraph reports one T cell receptor beta chain. The antigen is not known. This CDR3 has 19 residues. The V segment lost 4 bases and the J segment 0 bases; nucleotides outside the gene matches: 10. The germline V gene has CDR1 MNHEY and CDR2 SVGEGT. In TCRdb, the RT-PCR reads were re-called with MiXCR into one record per CDR3 protein. The table lists hundreds of thousands of distinct CDR3 sequences, around 20% of them singletons. These data originate in a study of response to subunit inactivated influenza vaccine. Whole-study results and caveats: The authors put forward the suggestion that each seasonal influenza vaccination may bring in only a limited number of new T cells.

The sample consisted of PBMCs from blood, taken approximately 5 days after vaccination. This chain joins TRBV6-2 or TRBV6-3 and TRBJ2-6; TRBD1 matches 9 bases. This sequence was found in a man aged 45-65 years who received an inactivated influenza vaccine. The CDR3 is CASSSRRDRAFSGANVLTF. The CDR3 DNA reads as TGTGCCAGCAGTTCTCGCCGGGACAGGGCCTTCTCTGGGGCCAACGTCCTGACTTTC.